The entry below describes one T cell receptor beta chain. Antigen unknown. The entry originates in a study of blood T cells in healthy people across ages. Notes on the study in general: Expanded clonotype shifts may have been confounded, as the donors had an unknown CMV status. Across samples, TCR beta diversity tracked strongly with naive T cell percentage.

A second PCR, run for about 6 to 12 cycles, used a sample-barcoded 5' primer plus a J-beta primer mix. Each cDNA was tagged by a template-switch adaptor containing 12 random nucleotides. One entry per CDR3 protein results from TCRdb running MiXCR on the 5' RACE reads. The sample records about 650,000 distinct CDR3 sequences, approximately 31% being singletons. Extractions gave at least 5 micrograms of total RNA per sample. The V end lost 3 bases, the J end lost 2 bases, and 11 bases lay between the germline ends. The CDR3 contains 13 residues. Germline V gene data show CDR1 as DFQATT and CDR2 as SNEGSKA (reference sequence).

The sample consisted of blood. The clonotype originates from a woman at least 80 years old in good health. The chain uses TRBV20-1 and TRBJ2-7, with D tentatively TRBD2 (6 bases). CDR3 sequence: CSARTGVAYEQYV. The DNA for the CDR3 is TGCAGTGCTAGGACGGGAGTTGCCTACGAGCAGTACGTC.